The present T cell receptor (beta chain) was sequenced within a study of long-term antiretroviral therapy in people with HIV. Study at large: By about a decade, the earliest samples predate the 2015 immediate-ART recommendation.

Post-ART PBMC samples numbered at least two per donor, and pre-ART ones at least one. The CDR3 consists of 15 residues. V dropped 2 bases and J dropped 1 base, with 9 bases sitting between them. CDR1 and CDR2 (germline): SGHTA, FQGNSA. Researchers ran immunoSEQ v3.0 at survey level. The data were produced by immunoSEQ multiplex PCR, yet TCRdb's version contains in-frame clones alone and is incomplete. The table includes fewer than 20,000 clones, 86% detected once. The chain carries TRBV7-2 and TRBJ2-1; the D is unclear. The TCR comes from a man in his forties or fifties with HIV. The sample was unsorted PBMCs, taken 0.5 years after starting antiretroviral therapy. Here the CDR3 DNA reads TGTGCCAGCAGCTTAAACTCAGCATCCTACAATGAGCAGTTCTTC. This gives the protein CASSLNSASYNEQFF.